This entry lists 25 T cell receptor beta chains sequenced from one sample in a study of T cell responses to AZD1222 COVID-19 vaccine (dated by TCRdb to the early 2020s). The library was made by the immunoSEQ multiplex PCR assay. TCRdb's version of the immuneACCESS table is confined to in-frame rearrangements and falls short of the full clone set. An unresolved V gene accounts for under half of the shortfall where checked; the remainder is of unknown origin. This sample is represented by approximately 130,000 clones; around 85% of them were singletons. Approximately 8% of the sample rests with the top ten. The time point label corresponds to: about 28 days (+/-7) after the second vaccine dose. The treatment or condition label here, explained by the study, means: meningococcal conjugate vaccine given as trial control. This specimen consisted of peripheral blood, obtained 28 days after the second dose of the MenACWY control vaccine. Source of these receptors: an adult who received the MenACWY meningococcal vaccine as a control.

This clone has a handful of counts. This chain links TRBV9 with TRBJ1-1; perhaps TRBD1 as D (6 bases). Trimming took 1 base from V and 3 from J, leaving 13 bases between them. The CDR3 contains 15 residues. CDR1 is SGDLS and CDR2 is YYNGEE in the germline V gene. The CDR3 region has the DNA TGTGCCAGCAGCGTAAATAATAAGGGGGACACTGAAGCTTTCTTT. As protein: CASSVNNKGDTEAFF.

The chain is built from TRBV5-1 and TRBJ2-5, with D perhaps assigned TRBD1 or TRBD2 (5 bases each). The germline CDR1 and CDR2 sequences are SGHRS and YFSETQ. This CDR3 comprises 13 residues. V was shortened by 4 bases and J by 0 bases, with 7 bases between the two germline ends. CDR3 in amino acids: CASSGTHQETQYF. The DNA of the CDR3 is TGCGCCAGCAGCGGGACCCACCAAGAGACCCAGTACTTC.

This clone showed up just once. The chain joins TRBV7-3 to TRBJ1-2, with unresolved D. Trimming stripped 4 bases from V and 6 bases from J, with 12 bases between. This CDR3 is built from 13 residues. Germline V gives CDR1 SGHTA, CDR2 FQGTGA. The CDR3, as DNA: TGTGCCAGCAGCTCCTCTATACTACATGGCTACACCTTC. It translates to CASSSSILHGYTF. Based on the CDR3 plus reference TRBV7-3 and TRBJ1-2, the full variable domain is GAGVSQTPSNKVTEKGKYVELRCDPISGHTALYWYRQSLGQGPEFLIYFQGTGAADDSGLPNDRFFAVRPEGSVSTLKIQRTERGDSAVYLCASSSSILHGYTFGSGTRLTVV.

This clone appeared a single time. The rearrangement links TRBV18 to TRBJ2-1; 9 bases fit TRBD2. Germline CDR1 KGHSH, CDR2 LQKENI. The CDR3 covers 17 residues. The V and J ends lost 0 bases and 4 bases, in that order; junction bases with no gene match: 7. The CDR3 protein is CASSPPFSSGKYNEQFF. The CDR3 DNA follows: TGTGCCAGCTCACCACCTTTTTCTAGCGGGAAATACAATGAGCAGTTCTTC.

This clone was picked up one time. The V call is TRBV14, the J call TRBJ2-2, with D uncertain. The CDR3 loop spans 13 amino acids. Per the germline V gene, CDR1 is SGHDN and CDR2 is FVKESK. Trimming cost V 0 bases and J 8 bases, with 7 bases left between them. The CDR3 coding sequence is TGTGCCAGCAGCCAAGATTTGAATGGGGAGCTGTTTTTT. Its protein product is CASSQDLNGELFF.

The chain employs TRBV25-1 and TRBJ1-3; 8 bases line up with TRBD1. The CDR3 is made up of 15 amino acids. With V trimmed by 5 bases and J by 2 bases, 5 bases remained unmatched. CDR1 is MGHDK and CDR2 is SYGVNS in the germline V gene. In nucleotides, the CDR3 is TGTGCCAGCAGTCTTCAGACAGGGGCTGGAAACACCATATATTTT. This encodes CASSLQTGAGNTIYF.

The chain joins TRBV4-2 to TRBJ1-5; 7 nucleotides align to TRBD1. The CDR3 covers 15 residues. The J segment lost 4 bases and the V segment lost 0 bases, leaving 3 bases of the junction unmatched. Germline V gives CDR1 LGHNA, CDR2 YNFKEQ. The CDR3 sequence: CASSQDRGRNQPQHF. CDR3 coding DNA: TGTGCCAGCAGCCAAGATAGGGGGCGGAATCAGCCCCAGCATTTT.

This CDR3 is CASSERTGESGEKLFF. In DNA form, the CDR3 reads TGTGCCAGCAGCGAAAGGACAGGGGAAAGTGGTGAAAAACTGTTTTTT. The genes are TRBV9 and TRBJ1-4; 9 bases are a match to TRBD1. Germline CDR1 is SGDLS and CDR2 is YYNGEE. The CDR3 has 16 residues. V was pared by 3 bases and J by 7 bases, with 10 bases of the junction left unmatched.

The chain uses TRBV7-2 and TRBJ1-6; D is possibly TRBD1 (5 bases). The CDR3 is 14 residues long. The V end lost 5 bases, the J end lost 4 bases, and 9 bases lay between the germline ends. CDR1 is SGHTA, CDR2 FQGNSA, per germline. The CDR3 sequence: CASSAGLYNSPLHF. In DNA, the CDR3 is TGTGCCAGCAGCGCGGGACTTTATAATTCACCCCTCCACTTT.

This chain connects TRBV25-1 to TRBJ1-2; TRBD1 matches at 7 bases. In germline, CDR1 is MGHDK, CDR2 SYGVNS. The CDR3 runs to 13 residues. The V segment lost 6 bases and the J segment 4 bases; nucleotides outside the gene matches: 5. The CDR3 DNA reads as TGTGCCAGCAGAAGGGGGCTGGGCTATGGCTACACCTTC. As protein: CASRRGLGYGYTF.

This clone was observed a few times. The chain joins TRBV5-4 to TRBJ2-7; 7 bases line up with TRBD1. V lost 7 bases, J lost 2 bases, and 9 bases stayed unmatched. The CDR3 consists of 14 residues. Germline-derived CDR1 and CDR2 are SGHNT and YYREEE (reference sequence). CDR3: CASASGQLAYEQYF. The CDR3 DNA is TGTGCCAGCGCCTCGGGACAGTTAGCCTACGAGCAGTACTTC.

This clone was picked up a small number of times. V and J are TRBV19 and TRBJ2-2; 11 positions match TRBD1. The J segment lost 8 bases and the V segment lost 5 bases, leaving 10 bases of the junction unmatched. Germline V CDR1 and CDR2: LNHDA, SQIVND (reference sequence). The length of the CDR3 is 16 residues. The CDR3 loop reads CASSPGQGGYLGELFF. The CDR3 DNA follows: TGTGCCAGTAGTCCGGGACAGGGGGGGTATTTGGGGGAGCTGTTTTTT.

V is TRBV28 and J is TRBJ1-5; the D is unclear. Germline CDR1 is MDHEN and CDR2 is SYDVKM. With 5 bases removed from V and 6 bases from J, the gap between germline ends came to 11 bases. CDR3 length: 13 amino acids. The CDR3 sequence is CASSRGSAQPQHF. CDR3 sequence (DNA): TGTGCCAGCAGTCGGGGTAGCGCTCAGCCCCAGCATTTT. The entire variable domain, with the rest obtained from reference TRBV28 and TRBJ1-5, is as follows: DVKVTQSSRYLVKRTGEKVFLECVQDMDHENMFWYRQDPGLGLRLIYFSYDVKMKEKGDIPEGYSVSREKKERFSLILESASTNQTSMYLCASSRGSAQPQHFGDGTRLSIL.

The J gene is TRBJ2-7, the V gene TRBV11-2; no reliable D call. There are 14 residues in the CDR3. The germline V gene encodes CDR1 SGHAT and CDR2 FQNNGV. V lost 1 base to trimming and J lost 3 bases, with 10 bases between them. The CDR3 sequence: CASSLAQLDYEQYF. For the CDR3, the DNA is TGTGCCAGCAGCTTAGCCCAGCTCGACTACGAGCAGTACTTC.

V gene TRBV11-3 combines with J gene TRBJ2-7; tentative D call: TRBD2 (5 bases). There are 15 residues in the CDR3. Per germline, CDR1 SGHNT and CDR2 YENEEA. Trimming shortened V by 5 bases and J by 5 bases, and 19 bases separated the two germline ends. The CDR3 is CASSQRTVAVDEQYF. The DNA of the CDR3 is TGTGCCAGCAGCCAACGGACTGTCGCAGTCGACGAGCAGTACTTC.

This clone has only one observation. The rearrangement uses TRBV2 and TRBJ1-1; D ambiguous. Trimming pared 4 bases from V and 3 bases from J, leaving 9 bases between. Germline V lookup: CDR1 SNHLY, CDR2 FYNNEI. The CDR3 length is 13 residues. CDR3 sequence: CASSAEKYTEAFF. The CDR3, as DNA: TGTGCCAGCAGTGCCGAAAAATACACTGAAGCTTTCTTT.

The chain couples TRBV18 to TRBJ1-5; TRBD1 might be the D (5 bases). Germline CDR1 reads KGHSH; CDR2 reads LQKENI. V was trimmed by 3 bases and J by 12 bases, leaving 15 bases between them. This CDR3 spans 13 amino acids. The CDR3 DNA reads as TGTGCCAGCTCACCCCGACCTAGGGACGGCCAGCATTTT. Translated, it gives CASSPRPRDGQHF.

V is TRBV27 and J is TRBJ2-7, with 7 positions matching TRBD1. CDR1 and CDR2 from the germline V gene are MNHEY and SMNVEV (reference sequence). The CDR3 is 15 amino acids. V lost 2 bases, J lost 3 bases, and 7 bases stayed unmatched. DNA for the CDR3: TGTGCCAGCAGTTTAACAGGGGAACGGAACTACGAGCAGTACTTC. As protein: CASSLTGERNYEQYF.

CDR3 loop: CASSQGTGMEATYGYTF. DNA for the CDR3: TGCGCCAGCAGCCAAGGGACAGGGATGGAAGCTACCTATGGCTACACCTTC. The genes are TRBV4-1 and TRBJ1-2; 8 nucleotides line up with TRBD1. Trimming at V came to 1 base and at J to 4 bases, leaving 11 bases not matched to a gene. Germline V lookup: CDR1 MGHRA, CDR2 YSYEKL. This CDR3 has 17 amino acids.

V gene TRBV30 combines with J gene TRBJ1-1; 7 positions match TRBD1. The CDR3 is 17 amino acids. The V gene's germline CDR1 is GTSNPN and CDR2 SVGIG (reference sequence). Germline trimming cut 7 bases from V and 3 bases from J; bases unmatched to any gene: 20. CDR3 sequence (DNA): TGTGCCTCACCGAGTCTAATTTACAGGGGTCAGGACACTGAAGCTTTCTTT. Residues: CASPSLIYRGQDTEAFF.

The chain employs TRBV14 and TRBJ2-3; perhaps TRBD2 as D (5 bases). The CDR3 consists of 16 residues. The V gene lost 1 base and the J gene lost 2 bases, with 13 bases spanning the gap. CDR1 is SGHDN and CDR2 is FVKESK in the germline V gene. CDR3 DNA: TGTGCCAGCAGCCAAGGGATCGGACTCCTCACAGATACGCAGTATTTT. It specifies CASSQGIGLLTDTQYF.

J is TRBJ1-6 and V is TRBV7-6, with no clear D. The CDR3 has 13 residues. V was trimmed by 0 bases and J by 8 bases, leaving 5 bases between them. The germline V gene encodes CDR1 SGHVS and CDR2 FNYEAQ. DNA of the CDR3: TGTGCCAGCAGCTTAGCGACCGATTCACCCCTCCACTTT. It yields the protein CASSLATDSPLHF.

The chain recombines TRBV5-4 with TRBJ1-4; tentatively, D is TRBD1 (5 bases). This CDR3 contains 14 residues. Looked up from germline, CDR1 is SGHNT and CDR2 is YYREEE (reference sequence). Trimming cost V 2 bases and J 5 bases, with 10 bases left between them. The CDR3 DNA follows: TGTGCCAGCAGCTTTGGGCAGGGAAATGAAAAACTGTTTTTT. Protein: CASSFGQGNEKLFF.

This clone was seen a single time. This rearrangement joins TRBV9 to TRBJ1-2; D perhaps matches TRBD1 (5 bases). Per germline, CDR1 SGDLS and CDR2 YYNGEE. The germline V and J ends were trimmed by 3 bases and 4 bases, with 10 bases remaining between them. The CDR3 loop spans 13 amino acids. The CDR3 DNA sequence: TGTGCCAGCAGCGCGCGGGGGGTCTATGGCTACACCTTC. Protein product: CASSARGVYGYTF. Supplemented by reference TRBV9 and TRBJ1-2, the full variable domain reads DSGVTQTPKHLITATGQRVTLRCSPRSGDLSVYWYQQSLDQGLQFLIQYYNGEERAKGNILERFSAQQFPDLHSELNLSSLELGDSALYFCASSARGVYGYTFGSGTRLTVV.

V usage is TRBV9 and J usage is TRBJ2-2; D unresolved. V was shortened by 0 bases and J by 6 bases, with 3 bases between the two germline ends. Germline CDR1 is SGDLS and CDR2 is YYNGEE. The CDR3 contains 12 residues. The CDR3 DNA reads TGTGCCAGCAGCGTAGTTTCCGGGGAGCTGTTTTTT. This sequence encodes CASSVVSGELFF. Filled out from reference TRBV9 and TRBJ2-2, the complete variable domain reads DSGVTQTPKHLITATGQRVTLRCSPRSGDLSVYWYQQSLDQGLQFLIQYYNGEERAKGNILERFSAQQFPDLHSELNLSSLELGDSALYFCASSVVSGELFFGEGSRLTVL.